This T cell receptor (beta chain) was found in a study of T-cell reconstitution after alpha-beta-depleted transplantation in children. As it was prepared, the TCRbeta library received unique molecular identifiers. TCRdb reanalysed the PCR reads using MiXCR and keeps one entry per CDR3 protein. The data contain about 230,000 distinct CDR3 sequences, around 9.6% of them singletons. The receptor was derived from a human donor who donated a stem cell graft to a child with acute lymphoblastic leukemia. Material: PBMCs from the stem cell graft donor, obtained from the stem cell graft.

DNA for the CDR3: TGTGCCAGCAGCCGAGGACTGAGTCCCTACGAGCAGTACTTC. Its translation: CASSRGLSPYEQYF. The chain has TRBV7-2 and TRBJ2-7; D possibly corresponds to TRBD2 (5 bases). CDR1 and CDR2 (germline): SGHTA, FQGNSA. The V and J ends lost 5 bases and 2 bases respectively, with 13 bases between them. CDR3 length equals 14 residues.